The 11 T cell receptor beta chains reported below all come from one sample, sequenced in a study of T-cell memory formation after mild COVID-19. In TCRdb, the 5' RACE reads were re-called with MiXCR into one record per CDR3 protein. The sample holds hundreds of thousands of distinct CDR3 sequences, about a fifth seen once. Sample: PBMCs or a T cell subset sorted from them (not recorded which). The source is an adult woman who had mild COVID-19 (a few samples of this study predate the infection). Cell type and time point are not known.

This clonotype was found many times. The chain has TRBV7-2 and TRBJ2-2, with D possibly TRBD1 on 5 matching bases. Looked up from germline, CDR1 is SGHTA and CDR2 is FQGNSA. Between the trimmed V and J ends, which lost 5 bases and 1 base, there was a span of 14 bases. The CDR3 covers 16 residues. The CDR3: CASSDPGRVNTGELFF. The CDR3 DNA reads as TGTGCCAGCAGCGACCCAGGCAGGGTGAACACCGGGGAGCTGTTTTTT. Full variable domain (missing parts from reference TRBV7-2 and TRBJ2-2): GAGVSQSPSNKVTEKGKDVELRCDPISGHTALYWYRQSLGQGLEFLIYFQGNSAPDKSGLPSDRFSAERTGGSVSTLTIQRTQQEDSAVYLCASSDPGRVNTGELFFGEGSRLTVL.

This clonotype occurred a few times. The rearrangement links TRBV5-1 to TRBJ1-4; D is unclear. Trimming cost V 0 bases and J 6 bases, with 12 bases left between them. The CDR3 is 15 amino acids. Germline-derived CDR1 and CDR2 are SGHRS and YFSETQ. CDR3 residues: CASSLGLQRDEKLFF. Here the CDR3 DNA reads TGCGCCAGCAGCTTGGGGCTACAACGGGATGAAAAACTGTTTTTT.

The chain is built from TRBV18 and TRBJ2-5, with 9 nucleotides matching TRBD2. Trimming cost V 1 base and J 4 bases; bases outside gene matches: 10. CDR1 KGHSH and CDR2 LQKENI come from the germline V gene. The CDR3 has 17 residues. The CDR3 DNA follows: TGTGCCAGCTCACCACGGATCTCTAGCGGGGTAGGAGAGACCCAGTACTTC. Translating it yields CASSPRISSGVGETQYF.

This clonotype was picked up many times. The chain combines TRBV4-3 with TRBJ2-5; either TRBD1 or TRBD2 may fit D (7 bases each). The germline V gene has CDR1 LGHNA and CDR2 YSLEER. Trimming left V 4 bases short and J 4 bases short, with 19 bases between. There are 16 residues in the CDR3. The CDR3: CASSRQTGREGETQYF. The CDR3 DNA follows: TGCGCCAGCAGCCGCCAGACAGGGAGGGAGGGAGAGACCCAGTACTTC.

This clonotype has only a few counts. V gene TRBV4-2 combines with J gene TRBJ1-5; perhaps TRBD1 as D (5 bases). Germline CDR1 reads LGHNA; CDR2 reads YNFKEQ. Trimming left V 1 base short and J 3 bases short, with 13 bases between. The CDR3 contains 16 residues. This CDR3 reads CASSQGDQGTNQPQHF. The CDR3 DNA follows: TGTGCCAGCAGCCAAGGAGACCAGGGTACCAATCAGCCCCAGCATTTT.

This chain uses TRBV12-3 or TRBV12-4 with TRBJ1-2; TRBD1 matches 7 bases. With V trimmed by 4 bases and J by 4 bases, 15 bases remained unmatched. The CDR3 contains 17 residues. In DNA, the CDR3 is TGTGCCAGCAGTTCCCGGGACAGAGGGCCTAAAGGCTATGGCTACACCTTC. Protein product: CASSSRDRGPKGYGYTF.

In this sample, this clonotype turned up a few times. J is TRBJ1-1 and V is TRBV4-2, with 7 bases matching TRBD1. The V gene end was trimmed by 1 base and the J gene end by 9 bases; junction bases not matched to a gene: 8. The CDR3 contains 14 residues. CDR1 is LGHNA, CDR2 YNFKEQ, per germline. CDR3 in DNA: TGTGCCAGCAGCCAAGGACAGGGTGACTCTAAAGCTTTCTTT. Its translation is CASSQGQGDSKAFF.

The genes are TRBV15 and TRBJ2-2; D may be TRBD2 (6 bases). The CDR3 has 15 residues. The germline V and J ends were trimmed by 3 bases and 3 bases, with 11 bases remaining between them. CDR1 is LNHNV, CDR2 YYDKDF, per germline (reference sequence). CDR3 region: CATSSGTGDTGELFF. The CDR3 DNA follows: TGTGCCACCAGCAGTGGGACGGGGGACACCGGGGAGCTGTTTTTT.

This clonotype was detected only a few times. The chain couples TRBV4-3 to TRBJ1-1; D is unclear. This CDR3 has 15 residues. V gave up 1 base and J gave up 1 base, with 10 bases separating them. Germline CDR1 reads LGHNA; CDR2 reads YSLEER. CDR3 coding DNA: TGCGCCAGCAGCCAAGCCCTCGACAAGAACACTGAAGCTTTCTTT. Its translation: CASSQALDKNTEAFF.

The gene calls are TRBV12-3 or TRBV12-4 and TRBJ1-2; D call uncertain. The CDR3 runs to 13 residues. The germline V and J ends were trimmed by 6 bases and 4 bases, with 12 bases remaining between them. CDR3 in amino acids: CASSSRLSYGYTF. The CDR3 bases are TGTGCCAGCAGCTCTAGACTGAGCTATGGCTACACCTTC.

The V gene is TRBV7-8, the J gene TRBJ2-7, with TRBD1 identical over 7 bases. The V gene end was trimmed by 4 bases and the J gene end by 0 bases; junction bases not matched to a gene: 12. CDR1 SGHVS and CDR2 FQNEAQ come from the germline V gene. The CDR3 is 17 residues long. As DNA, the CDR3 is TGTGCCAGCAGCTCGACTGTCGACGGGACAGTCTCCTACGAGCAGTACTTC. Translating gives CASSSTVDGTVSYEQYF.